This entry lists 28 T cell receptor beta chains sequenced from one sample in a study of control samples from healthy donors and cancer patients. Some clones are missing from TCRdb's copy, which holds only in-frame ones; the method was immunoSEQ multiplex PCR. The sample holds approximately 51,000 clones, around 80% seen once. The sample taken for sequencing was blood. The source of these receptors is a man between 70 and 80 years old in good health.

The CDR3 is CASSTRTGGNYGYTF. In DNA form, the CDR3 reads TGTGCCAGCAGTACCCGGACAGGGGGGAACTATGGCTACACCTTC. The chain joins TRBV28 to TRBJ1-2, with 10 positions matching TRBD1. The CDR3 is made up of 15 amino acids. The V gene's germline CDR1 is MDHEN and CDR2 SYDVKM. J lost 2 bases, V lost 5 bases, and 5 bases had no gene match.

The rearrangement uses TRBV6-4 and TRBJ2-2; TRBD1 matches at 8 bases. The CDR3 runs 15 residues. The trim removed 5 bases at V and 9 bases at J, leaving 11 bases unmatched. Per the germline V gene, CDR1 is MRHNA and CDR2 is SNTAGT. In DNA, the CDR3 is TGTGCCAGCAGTATCGGGACAGGCGGTCAAAGGGAGCTGTTTTTT. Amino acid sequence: CASSIGTGGQRELFF.

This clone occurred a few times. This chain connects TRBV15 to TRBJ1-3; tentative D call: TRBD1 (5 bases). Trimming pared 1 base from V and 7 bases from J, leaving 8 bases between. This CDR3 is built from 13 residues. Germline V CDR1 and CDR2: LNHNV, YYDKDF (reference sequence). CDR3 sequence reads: CATSRGPGNTIYF. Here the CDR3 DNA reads TGTGCCACCAGCAGAGGACCAGGGAACACCATATATTTT.

The CDR3 here is CASTGTSGVSYTF. The CDR3 DNA reads as TGTGCCAGCACTGGGACTTCGGGGGTGAGCTACACCTTC. This chain joins TRBV6-6 and TRBJ1-2; D is perhaps TRBD1 (5 bases). CDR1 is MNHNY and CDR2 is SVGAGI in the germline V gene (reference sequence). V was cut by 7 bases and J by 9 bases, with 18 bases left in between. CDR3 length: 13 amino acids.

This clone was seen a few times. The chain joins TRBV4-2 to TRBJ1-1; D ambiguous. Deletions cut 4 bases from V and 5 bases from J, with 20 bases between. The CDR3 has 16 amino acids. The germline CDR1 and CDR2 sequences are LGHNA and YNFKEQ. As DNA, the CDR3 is TGTGCCAGCAGCCCCATATTAGCGGGGTCATGGACTGAAGCTTTCTTT. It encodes CASSPILAGSWTEAFF.

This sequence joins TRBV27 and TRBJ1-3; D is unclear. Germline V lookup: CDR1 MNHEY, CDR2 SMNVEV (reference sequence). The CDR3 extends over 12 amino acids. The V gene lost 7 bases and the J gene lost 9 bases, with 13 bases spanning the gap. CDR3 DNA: TGTGCCAGCAAGACGGGAGGAGGCACCATATATTTT. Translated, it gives CASKTGGGTIYF.

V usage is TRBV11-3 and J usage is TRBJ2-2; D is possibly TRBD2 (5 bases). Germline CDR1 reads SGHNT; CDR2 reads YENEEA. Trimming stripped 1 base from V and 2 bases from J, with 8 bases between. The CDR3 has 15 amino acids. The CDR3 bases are TGTGCCAGCAGCTTAGGAGGGATAAACACCGGGGAGCTGTTTTTT. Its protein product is CASSLGGINTGELFF.

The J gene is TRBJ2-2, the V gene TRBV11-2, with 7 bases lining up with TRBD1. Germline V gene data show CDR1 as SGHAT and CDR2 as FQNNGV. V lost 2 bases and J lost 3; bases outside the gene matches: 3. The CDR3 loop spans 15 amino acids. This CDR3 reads CASSLRTGDTGELFF. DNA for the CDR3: TGTGCCAGCAGCTTAAGGACAGGAGACACCGGGGAGCTGTTTTTT.

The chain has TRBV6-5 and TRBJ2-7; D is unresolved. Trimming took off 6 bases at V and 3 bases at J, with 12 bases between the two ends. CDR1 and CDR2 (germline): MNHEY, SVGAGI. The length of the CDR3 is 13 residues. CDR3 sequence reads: CASSAPGHYEQYF. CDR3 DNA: TGTGCCAGCAGCGCGCCGGGCCACTACGAGCAGTACTTC.

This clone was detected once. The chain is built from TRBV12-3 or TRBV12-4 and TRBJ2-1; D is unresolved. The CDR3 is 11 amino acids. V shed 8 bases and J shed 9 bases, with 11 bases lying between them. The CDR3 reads CASQYLGEQFF. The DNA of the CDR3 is TGTGCCAGCCAATACTTAGGTGAGCAGTTCTTC.

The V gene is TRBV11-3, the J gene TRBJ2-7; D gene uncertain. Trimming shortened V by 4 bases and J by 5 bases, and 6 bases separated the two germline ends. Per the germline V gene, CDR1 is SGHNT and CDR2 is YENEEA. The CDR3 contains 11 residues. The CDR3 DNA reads TGTGCCAGCAGCTATGAAGACGAGCAGTACTTC. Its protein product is CASSYEDEQYF.

The CDR3 coding sequence is TGTGCCAGCAGCTCGACTAGCGGGGCCAGCACAGATACGCAGTATTTT. This encodes CASSSTSGASTDTQYF. V and J are TRBV5-4 and TRBJ2-3, with 11 bases identical to TRBD2. In germline, CDR1 is SGHNT, CDR2 YYREEE (reference sequence). Trimming at V came to 3 bases and at J to 0 bases, leaving 3 bases not matched to a gene. This CDR3 contains 16 residues. The full variable domain, its missing parts supplied by reference TRBV5-4 and TRBJ2-3, is ETGVTQSPTHLIKTRGQQVTLRCSSQSGHNTVSWYQQALGQGPQFIFQYYREEENGRGNFPPRFSGLQFPNYSSELNVNALELDDSALYLCASSSTSGASTDTQYFGPGTRLTVL.

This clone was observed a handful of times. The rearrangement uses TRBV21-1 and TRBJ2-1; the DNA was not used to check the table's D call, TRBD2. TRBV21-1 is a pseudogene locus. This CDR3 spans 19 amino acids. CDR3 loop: CASSRWSVYLTTIGNEQFF. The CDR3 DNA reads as TGTGCCAGCAGCAGGTGGAGCGTGTACTTAACCACAATAGGCAATGAGCAGTTCTTC.

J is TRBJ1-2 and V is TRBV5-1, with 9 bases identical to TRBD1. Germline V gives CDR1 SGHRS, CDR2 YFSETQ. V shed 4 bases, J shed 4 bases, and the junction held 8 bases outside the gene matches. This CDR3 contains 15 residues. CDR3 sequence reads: CASSGTGGVIYGYTF. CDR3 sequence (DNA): TGCGCCAGCAGCGGAACAGGGGGCGTCATCTATGGCTACACCTTC.

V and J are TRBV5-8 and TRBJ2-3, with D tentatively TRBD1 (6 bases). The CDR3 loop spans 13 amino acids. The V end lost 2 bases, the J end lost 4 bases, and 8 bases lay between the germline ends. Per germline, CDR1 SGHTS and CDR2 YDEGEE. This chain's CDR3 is CASSLKGADTQYF. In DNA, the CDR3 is TGTGCCAGCAGCTTAAAGGGGGCAGATACGCAGTATTTT.

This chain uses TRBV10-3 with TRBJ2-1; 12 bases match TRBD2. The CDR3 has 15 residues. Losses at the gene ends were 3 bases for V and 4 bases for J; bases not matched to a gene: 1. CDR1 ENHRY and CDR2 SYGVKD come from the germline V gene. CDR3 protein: CAISDGLAGYNEQFF. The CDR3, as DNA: TGTGCCATCAGTGACGGACTAGCGGGGTACAATGAGCAGTTCTTC.

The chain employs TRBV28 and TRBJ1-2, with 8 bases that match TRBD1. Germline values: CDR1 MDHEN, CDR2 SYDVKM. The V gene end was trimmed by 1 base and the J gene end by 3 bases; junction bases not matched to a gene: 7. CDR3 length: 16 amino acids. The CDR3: CASSLFGRTGHYGYTF. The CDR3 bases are TGTGCCAGCAGTTTATTCGGAAGGACAGGGCACTATGGCTACACCTTC.

The CDR3 nucleotides are TGTGCCAGCAGTTACCAGGGGGCCTACGAGCAGTACTTC. Protein product: CASSYQGAYEQYF. The chain has TRBV6-6 and TRBJ2-7, with TRBD1 identical over 7 bases. V was pared by 2 bases and J by 2 bases, with 0 bases of the junction left unmatched. The CDR3 is 13 amino acids. Germline V lookup: CDR1 MNHNY, CDR2 SVGAGI (reference sequence).

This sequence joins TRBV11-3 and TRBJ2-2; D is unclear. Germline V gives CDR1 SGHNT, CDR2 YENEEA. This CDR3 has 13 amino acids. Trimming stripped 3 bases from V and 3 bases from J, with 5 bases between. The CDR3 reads CASSLPDTGELFF. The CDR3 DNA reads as TGTGCCAGCAGCTTGCCAGACACCGGGGAGCTGTTTTTT.

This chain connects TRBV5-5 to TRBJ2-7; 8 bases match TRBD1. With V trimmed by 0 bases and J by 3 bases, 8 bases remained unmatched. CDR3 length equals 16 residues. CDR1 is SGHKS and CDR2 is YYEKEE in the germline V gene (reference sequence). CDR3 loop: CASSLAVGGQVYEQYF. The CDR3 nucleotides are TGTGCCAGCAGCTTGGCGGTAGGGGGACAGGTCTACGAGCAGTACTTC.

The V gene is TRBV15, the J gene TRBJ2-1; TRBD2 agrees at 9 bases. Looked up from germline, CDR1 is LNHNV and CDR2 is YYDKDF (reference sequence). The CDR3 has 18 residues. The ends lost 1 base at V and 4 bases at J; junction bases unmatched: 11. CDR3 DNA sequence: TGTGCCACCAGCAGAGGTCTGGGGACTAGCAGGGGATACAATGAGCAGTTCTTC. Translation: CATSRGLGTSRGYNEQFF.

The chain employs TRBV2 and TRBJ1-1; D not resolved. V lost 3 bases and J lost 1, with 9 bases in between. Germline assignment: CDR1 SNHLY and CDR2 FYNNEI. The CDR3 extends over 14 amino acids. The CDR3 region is CASSDLGWNTEAFF. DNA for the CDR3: TGTGCCAGCAGTGATTTAGGGTGGAACACTGAAGCTTTCTTT.

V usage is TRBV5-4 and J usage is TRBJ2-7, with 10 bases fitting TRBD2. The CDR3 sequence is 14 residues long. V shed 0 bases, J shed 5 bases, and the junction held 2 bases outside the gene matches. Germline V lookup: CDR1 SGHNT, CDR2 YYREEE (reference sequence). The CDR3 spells CASSLASGSNEQYF. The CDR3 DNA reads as TGTGCCAGCAGCTTGGCTAGCGGGAGCAACGAGCAGTACTTC.

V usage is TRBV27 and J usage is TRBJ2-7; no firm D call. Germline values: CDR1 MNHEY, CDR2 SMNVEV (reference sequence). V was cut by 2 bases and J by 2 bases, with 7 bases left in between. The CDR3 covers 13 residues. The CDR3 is CASSLREPYEQYF. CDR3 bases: TGTGCCAGCAGTTTACGAGAACCCTACGAGCAGTACTTC.

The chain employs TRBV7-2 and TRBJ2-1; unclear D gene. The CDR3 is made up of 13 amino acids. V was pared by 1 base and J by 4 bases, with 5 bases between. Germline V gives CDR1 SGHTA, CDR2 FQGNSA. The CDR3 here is CASSLGTYNEQFF. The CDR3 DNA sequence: TGTGCCAGCAGCTTAGGTACATACAATGAGCAGTTCTTC.

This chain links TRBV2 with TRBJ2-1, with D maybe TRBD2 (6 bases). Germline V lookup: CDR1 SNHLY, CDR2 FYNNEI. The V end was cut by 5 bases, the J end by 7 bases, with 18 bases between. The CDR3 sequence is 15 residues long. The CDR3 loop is CASSYLGGGYNEQFF. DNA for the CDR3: TGTGCCAGCAGTTATCTCGGGGGAGGTTATAATGAGCAGTTCTTC.

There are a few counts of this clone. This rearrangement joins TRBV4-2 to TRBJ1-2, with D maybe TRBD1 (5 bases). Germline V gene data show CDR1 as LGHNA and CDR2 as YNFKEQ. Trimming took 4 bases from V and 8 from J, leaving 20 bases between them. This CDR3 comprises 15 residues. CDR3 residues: CASSRDRGGRGGYTF. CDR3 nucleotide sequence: TGTGCCAGCAGCCGGGATCGAGGAGGTAGGGGAGGCTACACCTTC.

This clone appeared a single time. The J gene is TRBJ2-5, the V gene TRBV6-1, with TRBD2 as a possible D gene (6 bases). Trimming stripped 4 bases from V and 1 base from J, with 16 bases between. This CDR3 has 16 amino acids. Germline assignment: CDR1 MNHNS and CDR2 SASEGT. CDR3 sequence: CASSVLPGAGQETQYF. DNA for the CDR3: TGTGCCAGCAGTGTACTGCCGGGAGCGGGCCAAGAGACCCAGTACTTC.